One sample yielded the 18 T cell receptor beta chains listed below, sequenced in a study of shared clonotypes between healthy human individuals. Selected positively for CCR7 and CD45RO-negative, naive CD8 cells excluded terminally differentiated effector memory CD45RA+ cells. Produced via immunoSEQ multiplex PCR; TCRdb's table is partial and in-frame only. The sample contains 700,000 to 950,000 clones, approximately 97% of which appear only once. The specimen was naive CD8+ T cells sorted from blood. These receptors originate from a man aged 25-45 years in good health.

The chain joins TRBV7-9 to TRBJ2-7; TRBD2 aligns across 7 bases. The CDR3 has 15 residues. Germline V lookup: CDR1 SEHNR, CDR2 FQNEAQ (reference sequence). Trimming cost V 3 bases and J 2 bases; bases outside gene matches: 7. CDR3: CASSFGEGLTYEQYF. Written as DNA, the CDR3 is TGTGCCAGCAGCTTTGGGGAGGGGTTAACCTACGAGCAGTACTTC.

This rearrangement joins TRBV29-1 to TRBJ2-7, with TRBD2 matching over 11 bases. Germline V gives CDR1 SQVTM, CDR2 ANQGSEA. CDR3 length equals 16 residues. Losses at the gene ends were 4 bases for V and 2 bases for J; bases not matched to a gene: 10. CDR3 in amino acids: CSVVLAGGQVTYEQYF. The CDR3 nucleotides read TGCAGCGTTGTGCTAGCGGGAGGTCAAGTTACCTACGAGCAGTACTTC.

The chain recombines TRBV12-1 with TRBJ2-5. TRBV12-1 is an annotated pseudogene. The CDR3 covers 14 residues. CDR3 nucleotides: TGTGCCAGCTCAAGGTTTGGGTGCAGTGAGACCCAGTACTTC. Protein product: CASSRFGCSETQYF.

V is TRBV4-1 and J is TRBJ1-5; D is unresolved. The germline CDR1 and CDR2 sequences are MGHRA and YSYEKL. The V end was cut by 1 base, the J end by 5 bases, with 15 bases between. There are 16 residues in the CDR3. The CDR3 is CASSQGPVRKDQPQHF. The CDR3 bases are TGCGCCAGCAGCCAAGGGCCCGTGAGGAAGGATCAGCCCCAGCATTTT.

Turning to this clone: Other DNA sequences in the same sample also yield this CDR3. This sequence joins TRBV4-3 and TRBJ1-3; D remains ambiguous. This CDR3 is built from 15 residues. V gave up 0 bases and J gave up 3 bases, with 9 bases separating them. Germline loops: CDR1 LGHNA, CDR2 YSLEER. The CDR3 loop is CASSQDGGSGNTIYF. The CDR3 DNA is TGCGCCAGCAGCCAAGATGGTGGAAGTGGAAACACCATATATTTT.

V usage is TRBV20-1 and J usage is TRBJ2-1; unclear D gene. This CDR3 has 11 residues. V was trimmed by 2 bases and J by 7 bases, leaving 6 bases between them. CDR1 and CDR2 from the germline V gene are DFQATT and SNEGSKA (reference sequence). This CDR3 reads CSARSPNEQFF. The CDR3 DNA sequence: TGCAGTGCTAGATCTCCGAATGAGCAGTTCTTC.

This clone was seen only once. The identical CDR3 is also encoded by other nucleotide sequences in the sample. The V and J genes are TRBV19 and TRBJ2-7; possibly TRBD2 for D (6 bases). CDR1 is LNHDA and CDR2 is SQIVND in the germline V gene (reference sequence). The CDR3 consists of 15 residues. Trimming left V 0 bases short and J 2 bases short, with 11 bases between. CDR3 in amino acids: CASSIDPGRPYEQYF. CDR3 DNA sequence: TGTGCCAGTAGTATAGATCCAGGGAGGCCCTACGAGCAGTACTTC.

The V gene is TRBV6-5, the J gene TRBJ1-2; 8 nucleotides line up with TRBD1. The CDR3 consists of 14 residues. V shed 0 bases, J shed 5 bases, and the junction held 2 bases outside the gene matches. Germline-derived CDR1 and CDR2 are MNHEY and SVGAGI. DNA for the CDR3: TGTGCCAGCAGTTACTCTCAGGGGGCATATGGCTACACCTTC. Protein sequence: CASSYSQGAYGYTF.

The chain links TRBV9 to TRBJ1-3; D not certain. Germline CDR1 reads SGDLS; CDR2 reads YYNGEE. V was clipped by 7 bases and J by 4 bases, with 9 bases between them. The CDR3 is made up of 12 amino acids. CDR3 region: CASGMGGNTIYF. In nucleotides, the CDR3 is TGTGCCAGCGGAATGGGCGGAAACACCATATATTTT.

CDR3 in amino acids: CASASGASYNEQFF. The CDR3 DNA is TGTGCCAGCGCTAGCGGGGCATCCTACAATGAGCAGTTCTTC. This chain connects TRBV27 to TRBJ2-1, with 9 positions matching TRBD2. Per the germline V gene, CDR1 is MNHEY and CDR2 is SMNVEV (reference sequence). This CDR3 region has 14 residues. V was clipped by 8 bases and J by 1 base; unmatched bases: 3.

CDR3 protein: CASSSRQRELYNEQFF. CDR3 sequence (DNA): TGTGCCAGCAGCAGCAGGCAGCGGGAGCTTTACAATGAGCAGTTCTTC. The rearrangement links TRBV28 to TRBJ2-1, with 8 bases identical to TRBD2. The CDR3 consists of 16 residues. The ends lost 6 bases at V and 4 bases at J; junction bases unmatched: 11. CDR1 and CDR2 (germline): MDHEN, SYDVKM.

This chain connects TRBV11-2 to TRBJ2-3; 14 bases match TRBD2. The CDR3 runs to 18 residues. The V segment lost 8 bases and the J segment 0 bases; nucleotides outside the gene matches: 10. Per the germline V gene, CDR1 is SGHAT and CDR2 is FQNNGV. Written as DNA, the CDR3 is TGTGCCAGCTTCCCAGGACTAGCGGGAGGTTTTAGCACAGATACGCAGTATTTT. Amino acids: CASFPGLAGGFSTDTQYF.

This chain connects TRBV7-3 to TRBJ2-7; the D call may be TRBD1 or TRBD2 (6 bases each). V lost 1 base to trimming and J lost 6 bases, with 19 bases between them. Germline CDR1 and CDR2: SGHTA and FQGTGA. The CDR3 runs 16 residues. This CDR3 is CASSLMGGEDGAEQYF. The CDR3 DNA follows: TGTGCCAGCAGCTTAATGGGGGGCGAAGATGGGGCCGAGCAGTACTTC.

Details on this clone: Different DNA sequences within this sample yield the same CDR3. The chain combines TRBV6-5 with TRBJ1-1; D is unresolved. The V end was cut by 6 bases, the J end by 4 bases, with 9 bases between. The length of the CDR3 is 12 residues. From germline, CDR1 is MNHEY and CDR2 SVGAGI. The chain's CDR3 is CASSPSGTEAFF. CDR3 DNA: TGTGCCAGCAGCCCTTCCGGCACTGAAGCTTTCTTT.

This rearrangement joins TRBV28 to TRBJ1-5; D ambiguous. Germline-derived CDR1 and CDR2 are MDHEN and SYDVKM. The CDR3 runs to 13 residues. V lost 6 bases and J 3 bases, leaving 9 bases between the germline ends. The CDR3 DNA reads TGTGCCAGCAGGCGGGGAGCCAATCAGCCCCAGCATTTT. It codes for CASRRGANQPQHF. Based on the CDR3 plus reference TRBV28 and TRBJ1-5, the full variable domain is DVKVTQSSRYLVKRTGEKVFLECVQDMDHENMFWYRQDPGLGLRLIYFSYDVKMKEKGDIPEGYSVSREKKERFSLILESASTNQTSMYLCASRRGANQPQHFGDGTRLSIL.

The chain employs TRBV5-4 and TRBJ2-7; D perhaps matches TRBD2 (6 bases). The CDR3 loop spans 16 amino acids. The V gene lost 4 bases and the J gene lost 3 bases, with 20 bases spanning the gap. The V gene's germline CDR1 is SGHNT and CDR2 YYREEE (reference sequence). CDR3 sequence: CASSPNPGNSGYEQYF. The CDR3 region has the DNA TGTGCCAGCAGCCCTAACCCAGGGAATAGCGGCTACGAGCAGTACTTC.

The chain couples TRBV4-1 to TRBJ1-5; no firm D call. The CDR3 loop spans 13 amino acids. Germline assignment: CDR1 MGHRA and CDR2 YSYEKL. Trimming stripped 1 base from V and 4 bases from J, with 5 bases between. In DNA form, the CDR3 reads TGCGCCAGCAGCCAAGCGGCAAATCAGCCCCAGCATTTT. Protein: CASSQAANQPQHF.

V usage is TRBV29-1 and J usage is TRBJ1-2; 8 positions agree with TRBD1. The CDR3 consists of 14 residues. The junction had 9 bases not matched to a gene; V was cut back by 6 bases and J by 3 bases. The V gene's germline CDR1 is SQVTM and CDR2 ANQGSEA. The CDR3 here is CSVGTGLDHYGYTF. In DNA, the CDR3 is TGCAGCGTCGGGACAGGCCTAGATCACTATGGCTACACCTTC.